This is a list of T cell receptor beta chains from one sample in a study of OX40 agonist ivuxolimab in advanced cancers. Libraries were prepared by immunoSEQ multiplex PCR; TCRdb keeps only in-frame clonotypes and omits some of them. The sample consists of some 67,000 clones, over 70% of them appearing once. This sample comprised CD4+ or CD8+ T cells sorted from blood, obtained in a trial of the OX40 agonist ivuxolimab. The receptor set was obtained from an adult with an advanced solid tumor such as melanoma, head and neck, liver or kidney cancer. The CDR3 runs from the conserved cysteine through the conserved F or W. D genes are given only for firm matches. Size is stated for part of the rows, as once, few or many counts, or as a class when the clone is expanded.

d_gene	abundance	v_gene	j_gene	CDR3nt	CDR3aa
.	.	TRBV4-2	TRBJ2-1	TGTGCCAGCAGCCAAGATAGGGAAGCGTCCTACAATGAGCAGTTCTTC	CASSQDREASYNEQFF
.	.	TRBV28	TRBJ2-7	TGTGCCAGCAGTTTAGGCAGGATGAGCTCCTACGAGCAGTACTTC	CASSLGRMSSYEQYF
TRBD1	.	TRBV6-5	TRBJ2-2	TGTGCCAGCAGGATCGGACAGGGTGGTTCCGGGGAGCTGTTTTTT	CASRIGQGGSGELFF
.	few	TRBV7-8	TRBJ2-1	TGTGCCAGCAGCCCGTGGCGGCAATCTCTAACCCATGAGCAGTTCTTC	CASSPWRQSLTHEQFF
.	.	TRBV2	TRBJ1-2	TGTGCCAGCAGTGAAGGGGGGTTTGGCTACACCTTC	CASSEGGFGYTF
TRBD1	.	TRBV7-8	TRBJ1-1	TGTGCCAGCAGCGCCCGCCTCGACAGGGAGAAGAACACTGAAGCTTTCTTT	CASSARLDREKNTEAFF
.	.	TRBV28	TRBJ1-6	TGTGCCAGCAACCTCGACAGTTATAATTCACCCCTCCACTTT	CASNLDSYNSPLHF
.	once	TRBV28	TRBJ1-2	TGTGCCAGCAGTCCCCCTTCGGGGGCCACGGATGGCTACACCTTC	CASSPPSGATDGYTF
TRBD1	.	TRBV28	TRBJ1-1	TGTGCCAGCAGTCGAGACAGGGTTACTGAAGCTTTCTTT	CASSRDRVTEAFF
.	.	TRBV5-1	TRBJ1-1	TGCGCCAGCACCAACTCAGGTTTACAGGCTGGAACTGAAGCTTTCTTT	CASTNSGLQAGTEAFF
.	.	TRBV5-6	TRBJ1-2	TGTGCCAGCAGCTTGTCGGGGGTCCCCTATGGCTACACCTTC	CASSLSGVPYGYTF
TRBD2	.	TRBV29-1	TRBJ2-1	TGCAGCGTTGACAGCGGGAGGGCGGCCTACAATGAGCAGTTCTTC	CSVDSGRAAYNEQFF
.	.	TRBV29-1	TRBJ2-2	TGCAGCGTTGAACAGGTTATTGGGCCCCAGAGCGCCGGGGAGCTGTTTTTT	CSVEQVIGPQSAGELFF
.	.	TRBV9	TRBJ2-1	TGTGCCAGCAGCGTAGGAGTGTTAATCTACAATGAGCAGTTCTTC	CASSVGVLIYNEQFF
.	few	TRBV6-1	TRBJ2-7	TGTGCCAGCAGTACCTTCCCATTC	CASSTFPF
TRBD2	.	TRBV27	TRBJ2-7	TGTGCCAGCAGTTTATTGGGACTAGCGGGAGGAGGGGACGAGCAGTACTTC	CASSLLGLAGGGDEQYF
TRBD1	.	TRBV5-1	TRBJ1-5	TGCGCCAGCAGCTCGACAGGGTCCCTTAATCAGCCCCAGCATTTT	CASSSTGSLNQPQHF
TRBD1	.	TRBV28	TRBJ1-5	TGTGCCAGCAGGACAGGGGTGAGCAATCAGCCCCAGCATTTT	CASRTGVSNQPQHF
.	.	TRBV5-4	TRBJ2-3	TGTGCCAGCAGCTTGGGGGGGAGCACAGATACGCAGTATTTT	CASSLGGSTDTQYF
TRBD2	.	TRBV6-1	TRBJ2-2	TGTGCCAGCATCCGACTAGCGGCGAACACCGGGGAGCTGTTTTTT	CASIRLAANTGELFF
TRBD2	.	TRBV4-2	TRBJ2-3	TGTGCCAGCAGCCAAGAGCAACTCGGGACTAGCGGAACCACAGATACGCAGTATTTT	CASSQEQLGTSGTTDTQYF
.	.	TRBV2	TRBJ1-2	TGTGCCAGCAGCGCACCGGGGGCGAGTGGGCGTGGCTACACCTTC	CASSAPGASGRGYTF
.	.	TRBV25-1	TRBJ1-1	TGTGCCAGCAGTGACGGGGGGCTGTACACTGAAGCTTTCTTT	CASSDGGLYTEAFF
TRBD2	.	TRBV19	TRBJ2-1	TGTGCCAGTAGTCCGCGGACTAGCGGGAGTTTAAATGAGCAGTTCTTC	CASSPRTSGSLNEQFF
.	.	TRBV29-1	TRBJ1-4	TGCAGCGTCAGGCATACTAATGAAAAACTGTTTTTT	CSVRHTNEKLFF
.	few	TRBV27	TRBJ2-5	TGTGCCAGCAGTTTTACCCCATATGGCGGCGAGACCCAGTACTTC	CASSFTPYGGETQYF
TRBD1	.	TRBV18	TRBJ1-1	TGTGCCAGCTCAATGTCCGGGACAGCGAACACTGAAGCTTTCTTT	CASSMSGTANTEAFF
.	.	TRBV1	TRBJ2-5	TGCACCAGCAGCCAAGATCCCTCGGGGGGGATCCAAGAGACCCAGTACTTC	CTSSQDPSGGIQETQYF
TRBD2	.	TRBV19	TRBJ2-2	TGTGCCAGTACCGGGCGGGAGTGGTGGACCGGGGAGCTGTTTTTT	CASTGREWWTGELFF
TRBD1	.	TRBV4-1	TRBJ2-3	TGCGCCAGCAGCCAACCCAGGACAGGGGAAACAGATACGCAGTATTTT	CASSQPRTGETDTQYF
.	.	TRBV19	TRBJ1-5	TGTGCCAGTAGTACTGTCGGGGGAGGGGATCAGCCCCAGCATTTT	CASSTVGGGDQPQHF
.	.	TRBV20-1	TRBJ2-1	TGCAGTGGAACGGAGTACAATGAGCAGTTCTTC	CSGTEYNEQFF
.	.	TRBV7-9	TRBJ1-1	TGTGCCAGCAGCTTACCGGGAGCAGGTCGTCGGGTGAACACTGAAGCTTTCTTT	CASSLPGAGRRVNTEAFF
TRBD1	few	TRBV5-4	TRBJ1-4	TGTGCCAGCAGCCGTTCCGGGACAGGGTCCGAAAAACTGTTTTTT	CASSRSGTGSEKLFF
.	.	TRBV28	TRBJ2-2	TGTGCCAGCACCCTAACGGGGGACACCGGGGAGCTGTTTTTT	CASTLTGDTGELFF
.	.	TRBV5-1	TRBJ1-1	TGCGCCAGCAGCTTGGCCTGGGGGACTGAAGCTTTCTTT	CASSLAWGTEAFF
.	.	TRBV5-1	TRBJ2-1	TGCGCCAGCAGCTTGGGTCCTAGCAATGAGCAGTTCTTC	CASSLGPSNEQFF
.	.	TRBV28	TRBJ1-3	TGTGCCAGCACCCCTAGTCGGGGGACGATCTCTGGAAACACCATATATTTT	CASTPSRGTISGNTIYF
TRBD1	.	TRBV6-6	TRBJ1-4	TGTGCCAGCAGTTACTCCGGGGCAGGGGGAAATGAAAAACTGTTTTTT	CASSYSGAGGNEKLFF
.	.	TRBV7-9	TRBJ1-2	TGTGCCAGCAGCTTAGGTCAACAGGTCCTTAACTATGGCTACACCTTC	CASSLGQQVLNYGYTF
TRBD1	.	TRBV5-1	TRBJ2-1	TGCGCCAGCAGCTTGGCCGGACAGGGGGCCAATGAGCAGTTCTTC	CASSLAGQGANEQFF
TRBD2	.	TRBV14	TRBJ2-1	TGTGCCAGCAGCCAAGATCGGCTAGCGGGATACGGTGAGCAGTTCTTC	CASSQDRLAGYGEQFF
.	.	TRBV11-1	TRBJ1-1	TGTGCCAGCAGCTTTTCTCAGACAATGAACACTGAAGCTTTCTTT	CASSFSQTMNTEAFF
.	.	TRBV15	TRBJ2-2	TGTGCCACCAGCCCTCGGGGCAGGGGCGTCCCCGGGGAGCTGTTTTTT	CATSPRGRGVPGELFF
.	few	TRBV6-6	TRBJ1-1	TGTGCCAGCACCACGGGGGGAGGGCGCGCTGAAGCTTTCTTT	CASTTGGGRAEAFF
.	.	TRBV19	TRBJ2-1	TGTGCCAGTAGTATAGTCGCCGGGACTTCGCATGAGCAGTTCTTC	CASSIVAGTSHEQFF
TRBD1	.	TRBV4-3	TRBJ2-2	TGCGCCAGCAGCGTCTCGGGACAGGCCTACACCGGGGAGCTGTTTTTT	CASSVSGQAYTGELFF
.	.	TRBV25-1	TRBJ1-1	TGTGCCAGCAGGGACCTTCGAGGGGGGGAAGCTTTCTTT	CASRDLRGGEAFF
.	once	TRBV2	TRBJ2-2	TGTGCCAGCAGCCCCGCGGAAGGCGGGGAGCTGTTTTTT	CASSPAEGGELFF
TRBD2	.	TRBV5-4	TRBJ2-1	TGTGCCGGTAGCGGGCCCAATGAGCAGTTCTTC	CAGSGPNEQFF
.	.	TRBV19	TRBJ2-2	TGTGCCAGTAGCTCAGTGACCGGGGAGCTGTTTTTT	CASSSVTGELFF
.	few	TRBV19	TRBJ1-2	TGTGCCAGTAGTCCCCGCGGGGCTGGCTACACCTTC	CASSPRGAGYTF
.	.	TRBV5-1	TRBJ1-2	TGCGCCAGCAGCTTGGAGCTGGGACGGGTCGGCTATGGCTACACCTTC	CASSLELGRVGYGYTF